Shown below are 16 T cell receptor beta chains from a single sample sequenced in a study of T cells in Graves' hyperthyroidism and ophthalmopathy. RNA transcripts provided the source from which TCR beta CDR3 regions were amplified. Primed by the HTBI set, a first-round RT-PCR was run on the TCR CDR3. TCRdb passed the multiplex PCR reads through MiXCR, listing each CDR3 protein once. Here the sample spans 250,000 or so distinct CDR3 sequences, about a sixth being singletons. Material: blood. All receptors come from a woman aged 18-29 years with Graves' ophthalmopathy.

In this sample, this clonotype turned up a few times. The genes are TRBV6-2 or TRBV6-3 and TRBJ1-2; D perhaps matches TRBD1 (5 bases). Per germline, CDR1 MNHEY and CDR2 SVGEGT. V dropped 2 bases and J dropped 4 bases, with 8 bases sitting between them. The CDR3 consists of 13 residues. CDR3 in amino acids: CASSYQGGYGYTF. DNA for the CDR3: TGTGCCAGCAGTTACCAGGGTGGCTATGGCTACACCTTC.

About this clonotype: Germline and junction disagree at one end, which may indicate a read error. The J gene is TRBJ2-1, the V gene TRBV2; D might be TRBD1 (6 bases). Germline CDR1 SNHLY, CDR2 FYNNEI. The CDR3 extends over 18 amino acids. CDR3 DNA: TGTGTCAGCAAAAAGGACGTTTGGGGGCCAAGCTCCTACAATGAGCAGTTCTTC. Protein product: CVSKKDVWGPSSYNEQFF.

This clonotype occurred many times. The chain has TRBV9 and TRBJ2-5; D unclear. CDR3 length equals 14 residues. The germline V gene encodes CDR1 SGDLS and CDR2 YYNGEE. V dropped 0 bases and J dropped 3 bases, with 9 bases sitting between them. The CDR3 protein is CASSVEAREETQYF. CDR3 coding DNA: TGTGCCAGCAGCGTAGAGGCTAGAGAAGAGACCCAGTACTTC.

This clonotype was counted many times. The chain joins TRBV14 to TRBJ2-1, with 11 nucleotides matching TRBD2. From germline, CDR1 is SGHDN and CDR2 FVKESK. The CDR3 extends over 16 amino acids. V shed 4 bases and J 4 bases; nucleotides not matched to a gene: 6. The CDR3 is CASSRPGLADYNEQFF. The CDR3 DNA reads TGTGCCAGCAGCCGCCCGGGACTAGCGGATTACAATGAGCAGTTCTTC.

Many counts were recorded for this clonotype. The J gene is TRBJ1-5, the V gene TRBV28, with unresolved D. V lost 8 bases and J 4 bases, leaving 9 bases between the germline ends. Germline CDR1 and CDR2: MDHEN and SYDVKM. This CDR3 is 12 amino acids long. CDR3 DNA sequence: TGTGCCAGCCGTGAGGGAAATCAGCCCCAGCATTTT. Its translation: CASREGNQPQHF.

This clonotype was observed many times. V gene TRBV11-2 combines with J gene TRBJ2-7; possibly TRBD1 for D (6 bases). Germline values: CDR1 SGHAT, CDR2 FQNNGV. The V end was cut by 3 bases, the J end by 4 bases, with 7 bases between. CDR3 size: 12 residues. The CDR3 sequence is CASSLDRYEQYF. DNA for the CDR3: TGTGCCAGCAGCTTGGACAGATACGAGCAGTACTTC.

This clonotype was observed a few times. The chain couples TRBV4-1 to TRBJ1-3, with D possibly matching TRBD1 (5 bases). The CDR3 runs 15 residues. Germline loops: CDR1 MGHRA, CDR2 YSYEKL. V lost 1 base, J lost 8 bases, and 15 bases lay in between. The CDR3 reads CASSQVGARKDTIYF. The CDR3 DNA is TGCGCCAGCAGCCAAGTCGGGGCTCGGAAAGACACCATATATTTT.

Ten or more counts support this clonotype. The J gene is TRBJ2-5, the V gene TRBV12-3 or TRBV12-4; possible D gene TRBD1, 6 bases. The CDR3 totals 12 residues. Trimming pared 5 bases from V and 3 bases from J, leaving 7 bases between. This chain's CDR3 is CASSPGEETQYF. The CDR3, as DNA: TGTGCCAGCAGTCCAGGGGAAGAGACCCAGTACTTC.

In this sample, this clonotype turned up a few times. This may arise from a read error, as a much more abundant clone is one base away. The rearrangement joins TRBV10-3 to TRBJ1-5; TRBD1 might be the D (5 bases). Germline V lookup: CDR1 ENHRY, CDR2 SYGVKD. The CDR3 length is 15 residues. V lost 5 bases to trimming and J lost 1 base, with 12 bases between them. The CDR3 sequence is CAISYSGPSNQPQHF. The CDR3 nucleotides read TGTGCCATCAGTTACTCGGGGCCCAGCAATCAGCCCCAGCATTTT.

The chain recombines TRBV12-3 or TRBV12-4 with TRBJ1-2, with D perhaps TRBD1 (5 bases). This CDR3 has 13 amino acids. The V end lost 5 bases, the J end lost 11 bases, and 18 bases lay between the germline ends. In DNA, the CDR3 is TGTGCCAGCAGTCCACAGCCTTTCGGGGGGTACACCTTC. The encoded protein is CASSPQPFGGYTF.

This clonotype was picked up many times. The chain links TRBV28 to TRBJ2-2; D may be TRBD1 (6 bases). The CDR3 covers 16 residues. The germline CDR1 and CDR2 sequences are MDHEN and SYDVKM. Trimming cost V 7 bases and J 0 bases, with 15 bases left between them. The CDR3 protein is CASTRFRGPNTGELFF. CDR3 bases: TGTGCCAGCACCCGATTCAGGGGACCGAACACCGGGGAGCTGTTTTTT.

This clonotype was observed many times. The chain links TRBV13 to TRBJ2-3; 7 bases match TRBD2. The V gene's germline CDR1 is PRHDT and CDR2 FYEKMQ (reference sequence). CDR3 length equals 14 residues. After removal of 5 bases from V and 3 bases from J, the junction contained 5 bases not matched to a gene. The CDR3 region has the DNA TGTGCCAGCAGCCACGACGGGAGGACAGATACGCAGTATTTT. Residues: CASSHDGRTDTQYF.

This clonotype was observed many times. This chain joins TRBV20-1 and TRBJ1-4; 7 bases fit TRBD1. The germline V gene encodes CDR1 DFQATT and CDR2 SNEGSKA (reference sequence). With 5 bases clipped from V and 5 bases from J, the junction kept 8 bases outside the gene matches. The CDR3 totals 14 residues. CDR3 in amino acids: CSAPGTAENEKLFF. The CDR3 DNA reads as TGCAGTGCTCCCGGGACAGCCGAAAATGAAAAACTGTTTTTT.

This chain connects TRBV19 to TRBJ1-5; tentatively, D is TRBD1 (6 bases). The CDR3 is 15 residues long. V gave up 5 bases and J gave up 7 bases, with 18 bases separating them. Germline V lookup: CDR1 LNHDA, CDR2 SQIVND (reference sequence). The CDR3 nucleotides read TGTGCCAGTAGTTCCTACACAGGGAGCGTGCAGCCCCAGCATTTT. This translates into CASSSYTGSVQPQHF.

This clonotype was picked up many times. V and J are TRBV18 and TRBJ2-7, with 8 bases matching TRBD1. The CDR3 has 15 amino acids. With V trimmed by 2 bases and J by 4 bases, 7 bases remained unmatched. Germline V lookup: CDR1 KGHSH, CDR2 LQKENI. CDR3 amino acids: CASSPWAGQVYEQYF. The DNA of the CDR3 is TGTGCCAGCTCACCATGGGCGGGACAGGTATACGAGCAGTACTTC.

This clonotype came up many times. V is TRBV25-1 and J is TRBJ1-2; 7 bases match TRBD1. CDR1 is MGHDK and CDR2 is SYGVNS in the germline V gene. With V trimmed by 3 bases and J by 6 bases, 10 bases remained unmatched. The CDR3 length is 15 residues. The CDR3 DNA sequence: TGTGCCAGCAGTGATGGGGGTGGTCAGGGGGATGGCTACACCTTC. This encodes CASSDGGGQGDGYTF.